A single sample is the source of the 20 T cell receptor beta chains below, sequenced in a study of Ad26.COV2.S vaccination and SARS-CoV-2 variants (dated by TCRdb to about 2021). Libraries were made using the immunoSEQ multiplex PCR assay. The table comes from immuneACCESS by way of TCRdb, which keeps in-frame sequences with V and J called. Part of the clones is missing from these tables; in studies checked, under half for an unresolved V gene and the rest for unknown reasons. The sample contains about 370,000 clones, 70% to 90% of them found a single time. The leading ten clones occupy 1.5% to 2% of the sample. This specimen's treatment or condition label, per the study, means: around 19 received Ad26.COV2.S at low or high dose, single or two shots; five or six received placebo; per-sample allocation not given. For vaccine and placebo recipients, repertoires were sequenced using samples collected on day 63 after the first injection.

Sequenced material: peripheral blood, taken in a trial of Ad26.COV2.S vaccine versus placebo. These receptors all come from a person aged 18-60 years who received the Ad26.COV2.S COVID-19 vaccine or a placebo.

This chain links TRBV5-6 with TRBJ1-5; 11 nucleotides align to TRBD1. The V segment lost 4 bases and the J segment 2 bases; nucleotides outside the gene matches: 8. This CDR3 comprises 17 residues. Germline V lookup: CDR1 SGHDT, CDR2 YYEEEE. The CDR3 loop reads CASSKGQGAPGNQPQHF. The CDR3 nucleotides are TGTGCCAGCAGCAAAGGACAGGGGGCGCCTGGCAATCAGCCCCAGCATTTT. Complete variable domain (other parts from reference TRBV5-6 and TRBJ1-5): DAGVTQSPTHLIKTRGQQVTLRCSPKSGHDTVSWYQQALGQGPQFIFQYYEEEERQRGNFPDRFSGHQFPNYSSELNVNALLLGDSALYLCASSKGQGAPGNQPQHFGDGTRLSIL.

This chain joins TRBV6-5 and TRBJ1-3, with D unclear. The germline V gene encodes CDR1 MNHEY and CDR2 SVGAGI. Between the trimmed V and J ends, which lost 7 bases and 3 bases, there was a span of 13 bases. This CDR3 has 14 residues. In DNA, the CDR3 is TGTGCCAGCATTCCGGACCTAAATGGAAACACCATATATTTT. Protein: CASIPDLNGNTIYF.

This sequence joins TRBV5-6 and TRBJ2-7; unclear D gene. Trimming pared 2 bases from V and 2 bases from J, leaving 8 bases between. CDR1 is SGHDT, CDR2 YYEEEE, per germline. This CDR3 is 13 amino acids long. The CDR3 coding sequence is TGTGCCAGCAGCTTCAGAAACCCCTACGAGCAGTACTTC. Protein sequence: CASSFRNPYEQYF. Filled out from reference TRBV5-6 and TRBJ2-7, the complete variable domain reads DAGVTQSPTHLIKTRGQQVTLRCSPKSGHDTVSWYQQALGQGPQFIFQYYEEEERQRGNFPDRFSGHQFPNYSSELNVNALLLGDSALYLCASSFRNPYEQYFGPGTRLTVT.

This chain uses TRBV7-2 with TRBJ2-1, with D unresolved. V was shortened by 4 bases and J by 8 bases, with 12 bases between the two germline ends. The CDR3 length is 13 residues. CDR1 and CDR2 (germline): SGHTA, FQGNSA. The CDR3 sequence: CASSSFPPDEQFF. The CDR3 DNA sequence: TGTGCCAGCAGCTCTTTCCCACCCGATGAGCAGTTCTTC.

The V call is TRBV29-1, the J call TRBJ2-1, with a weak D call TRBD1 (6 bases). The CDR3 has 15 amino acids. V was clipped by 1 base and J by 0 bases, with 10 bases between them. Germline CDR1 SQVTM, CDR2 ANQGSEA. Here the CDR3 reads CSVEGTDSSYNEQFF. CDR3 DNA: TGCAGCGTTGAAGGGACAGATAGCTCCTACAATGAGCAGTTCTTC.

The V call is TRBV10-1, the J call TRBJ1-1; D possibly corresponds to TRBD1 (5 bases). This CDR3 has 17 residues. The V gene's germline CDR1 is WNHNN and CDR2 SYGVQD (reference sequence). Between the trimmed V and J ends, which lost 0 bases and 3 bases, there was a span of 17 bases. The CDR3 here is CASSESGTNNLYTEAFF. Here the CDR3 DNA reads TGCGCCAGCAGTGAGTCAGGGACCAACAACCTTTACACTGAAGCTTTCTTT.

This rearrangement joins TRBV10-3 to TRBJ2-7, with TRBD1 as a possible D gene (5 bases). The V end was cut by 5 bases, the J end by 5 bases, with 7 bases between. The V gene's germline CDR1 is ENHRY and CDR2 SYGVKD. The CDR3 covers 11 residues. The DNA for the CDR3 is TGTGCCATCAGTAAAGGGGACGAGCAGTACTTC. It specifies CAISKGDEQYF.

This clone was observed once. The DNA of the CDR3 is TGCGCCAGCAGCTACGGACAGCCTAATGAAAAACTGTTTTTT. Amino acids: CASSYGQPNEKLFF. This chain connects TRBV5-1 to TRBJ1-4; TRBD1 might be the D (6 bases). Trimming stripped 3 bases from V and 3 bases from J, with 9 bases between. Germline CDR1 reads SGHRS; CDR2 reads YFSETQ. The CDR3 loop spans 14 amino acids. The variable domain in full, with the rest retrieved from reference TRBV5-1 and TRBJ1-4, is KAGVTQTPRYLIKTRGQQVTLSCSPISGHRSVSWYQQTPGQGLQFLFEYFSETQRNKGNFPGRFSGRQFSNSRSEMNVSTLELGDSALYLCASSYGQPNEKLFFGSGTQLSVL.

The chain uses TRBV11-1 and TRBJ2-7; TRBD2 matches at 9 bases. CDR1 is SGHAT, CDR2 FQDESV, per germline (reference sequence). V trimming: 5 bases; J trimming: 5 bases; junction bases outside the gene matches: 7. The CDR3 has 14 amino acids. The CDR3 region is CASSHSGRIDEQYF. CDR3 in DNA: TGTGCCAGCAGCCATAGCGGGAGAATCGACGAGCAGTACTTC.

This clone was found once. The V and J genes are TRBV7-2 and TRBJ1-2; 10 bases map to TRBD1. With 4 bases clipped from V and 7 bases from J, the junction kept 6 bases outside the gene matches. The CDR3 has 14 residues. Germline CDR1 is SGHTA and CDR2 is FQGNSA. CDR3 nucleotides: TGTGCCAGCAGCTCCGCCGGGACAGGGGTTGGCTACACCTTC. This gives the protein CASSSAGTGVGYTF.

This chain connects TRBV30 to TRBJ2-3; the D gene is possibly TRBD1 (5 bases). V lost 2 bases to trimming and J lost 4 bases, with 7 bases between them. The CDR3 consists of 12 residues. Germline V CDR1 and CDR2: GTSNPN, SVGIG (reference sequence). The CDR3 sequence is CAWSRQSDTQYF. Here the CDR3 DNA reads TGTGCCTGGAGTCGACAGTCAGATACGCAGTATTTT. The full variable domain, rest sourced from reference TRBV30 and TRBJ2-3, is SQTIHQWPATLVQPVGSPLSLECTVEGTSNPNLYWYRQAAGRGLQLLFYSVGIGQISSEVPQNLSASRPQDRQFILSSKKLLLSDSGFYLCAWSRQSDTQYFGPGTRLTVL.

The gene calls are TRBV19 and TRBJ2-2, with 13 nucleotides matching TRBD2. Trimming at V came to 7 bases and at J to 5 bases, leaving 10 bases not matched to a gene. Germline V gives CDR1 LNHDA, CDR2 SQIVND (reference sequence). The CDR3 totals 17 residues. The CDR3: CASTPGLAGLWTGELFF. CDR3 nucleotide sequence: TGTGCCAGTACGCCGGGACTAGCGGGACTGTGGACCGGGGAGCTGTTTTTT.

The CDR3 region is CSVEDRLLNTGELFF. CDR3 sequence (DNA): TGCAGCGTTGAAGACAGGCTATTGAACACCGGGGAGCTGTTTTTT. The chain carries TRBV29-1 and TRBJ2-2; the D is unclear. The CDR3 covers 15 residues. The germline V gene encodes CDR1 SQVTM and CDR2 ANQGSEA. V was clipped by 0 bases and J by 1 base, with 9 bases between them.

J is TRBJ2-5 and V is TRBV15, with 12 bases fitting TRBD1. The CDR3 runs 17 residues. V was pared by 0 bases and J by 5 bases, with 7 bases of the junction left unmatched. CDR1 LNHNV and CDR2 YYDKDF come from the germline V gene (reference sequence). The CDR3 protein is CATSRDVGTGGAETQYF. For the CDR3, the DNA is TGTGCCACCAGCAGAGATGTGGGGACAGGGGGCGCTGAGACCCAGTACTTC.

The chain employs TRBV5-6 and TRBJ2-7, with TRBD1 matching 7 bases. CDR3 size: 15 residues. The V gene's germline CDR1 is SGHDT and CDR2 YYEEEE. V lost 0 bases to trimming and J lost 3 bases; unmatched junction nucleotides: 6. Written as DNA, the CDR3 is TGTGCCAGCAGCTTGGTAGGGACAGCCAACTACGAGCAGTACTTC. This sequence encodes CASSLVGTANYEQYF.

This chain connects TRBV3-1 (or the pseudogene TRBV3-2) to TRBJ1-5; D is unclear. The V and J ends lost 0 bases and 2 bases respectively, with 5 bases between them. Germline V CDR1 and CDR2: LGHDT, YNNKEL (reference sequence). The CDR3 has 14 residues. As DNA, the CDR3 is TGTGCCAGCAGCCAAGACGGAGGCAATCAGCCCCAGCATTTT. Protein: CASSQDGGNQPQHF.

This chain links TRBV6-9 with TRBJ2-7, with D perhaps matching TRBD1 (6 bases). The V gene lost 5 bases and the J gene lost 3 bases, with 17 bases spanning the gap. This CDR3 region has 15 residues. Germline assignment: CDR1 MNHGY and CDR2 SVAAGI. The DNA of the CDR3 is TGTGCCAGCAGTCAACCGACAAAGGGGGTCTACGAGCAGTACTTC. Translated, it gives CASSQPTKGVYEQYF.

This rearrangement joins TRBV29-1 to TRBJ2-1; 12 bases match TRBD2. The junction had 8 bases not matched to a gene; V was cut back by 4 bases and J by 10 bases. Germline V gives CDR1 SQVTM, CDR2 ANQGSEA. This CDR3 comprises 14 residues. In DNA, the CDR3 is TGCAGCGTTGGTGGGGGGCTAGCGGGAGGGGAGCAGTTCTTC. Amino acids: CSVGGGLAGGEQFF.

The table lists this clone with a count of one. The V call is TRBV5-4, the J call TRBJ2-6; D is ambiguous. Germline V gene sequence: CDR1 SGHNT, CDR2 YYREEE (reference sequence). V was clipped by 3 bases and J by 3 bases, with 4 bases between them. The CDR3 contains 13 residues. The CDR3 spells CASSSRGANVLTF. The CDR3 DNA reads TGTGCCAGCAGCTCTCGTGGGGCCAACGTCCTGACTTTC. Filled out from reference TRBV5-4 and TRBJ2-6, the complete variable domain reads ETGVTQSPTHLIKTRGQQVTLRCSSQSGHNTVSWYQQALGQGPQFIFQYYREEENGRGNFPPRFSGLQFPNYSSELNVNALELDDSALYLCASSSRGANVLTFGAGSRLTVL.

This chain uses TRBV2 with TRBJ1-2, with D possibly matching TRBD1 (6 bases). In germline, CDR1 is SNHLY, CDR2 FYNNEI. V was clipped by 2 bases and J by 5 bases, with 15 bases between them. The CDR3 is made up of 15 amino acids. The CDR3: CASSELGGREYGYTF. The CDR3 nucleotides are TGTGCCAGCAGTGAACTGGGGGGGCGAGAGTATGGCTACACCTTC.